The 18 T cell receptor beta chains in this list originate from one sample, sequenced in a study of blood T cell repertoires in COVID-19. Sequencing was performed with immunoSEQ multiplex PCR; in TCRdb, only in-frame clones are kept and a portion is missing. This table has 250,000 or so clones, 75% to 85% appearing once. Sequencing was performed on peripheral blood. These receptors all come from a woman between 70 and 85 years old with acute or convalescent COVID-19.

This clone was found once. V and J are TRBV7-9 and TRBJ1-1; 7 bases are a match to TRBD1. This CDR3 is built from 17 residues. V dropped 5 bases and J dropped 0; count of bases not matched to a gene: 12. Germline CDR1 reads SEHNR; CDR2 reads FQNEAQ (reference sequence). In nucleotides, the CDR3 is TGTGCCAGCAGCCCTCTGTGGGCAGGGGGGATGAACACTGAAGCTTTCTTT. This encodes CASSPLWAGGMNTEAFF.

The chain joins TRBV6-1 to TRBJ2-3; D possibly corresponds to TRBD1 (5 bases). V lost 3 bases and J lost 2, with 18 bases in between. Germline loops: CDR1 MNHNS, CDR2 SASEGT. The CDR3 consists of 17 residues. This CDR3 reads CASSELPTGRNTDTQYF. The CDR3 coding sequence is TGTGCCAGCAGTGAGCTCCCCACAGGCCGTAACACAGATACGCAGTATTTT.

The genes are TRBV18 and TRBJ2-7; no definite D call. Germline V CDR1 and CDR2: KGHSH, LQKENI. Trimming took 3 bases from V and 0 from J, leaving 6 bases between them. CDR3 length: 13 amino acids. The CDR3, as DNA: TGTGCCAGCTCACCCCAGGACTCCTACGAGCAGTACTTC. It specifies CASSPQDSYEQYF.

Only a few counts were recorded for this clone. This rearrangement joins TRBV29-1 to TRBJ1-2, with D possibly being TRBD1 (6 bases). This CDR3 comprises 12 residues. Germline assignment: CDR1 SQVTM and CDR2 ANQGSEA. Trimming cost V 1 base and J 3 bases, with 6 bases left between them. DNA of the CDR3: TGCAGCGTTGAAGGGACAGACTATGGCTACACCTTC. Translated: CSVEGTDYGYTF.

V gene TRBV5-1 combines with J gene TRBJ2-5, with 7 bases matching TRBD2. The CDR3 loop spans 15 amino acids. Germline CDR1 is SGHRS and CDR2 is YFSETQ. J lost 5 bases, V lost 4 bases, and 11 bases had no gene match. DNA for the CDR3: TGCGCCAGCAGCCCAGGCCAGCGGGGAGGGGAGACCCAGTACTTC. Its protein is CASSPGQRGGETQYF.

J is TRBJ2-5 and V is TRBV7-2; perhaps TRBD2 as D (6 bases). The germline gives CDR1 SGHTA, CDR2 FQGNSA. The germline V and J ends were trimmed by 5 bases and 1 base, with 11 bases remaining between them. The CDR3 totals 14 residues. This CDR3 reads CASSPREFQETQYF. CDR3 sequence (DNA): TGTGCCAGCAGCCCCCGGGAGTTCCAAGAGACCCAGTACTTC.

The chain has TRBV19 and TRBJ1-2, with D maybe TRBD1 (6 bases). V lost 5 bases to trimming and J lost 8 bases, with 15 bases between them. Germline V gene data show CDR1 as LNHDA and CDR2 as SQIVND (reference sequence). The CDR3 spans 13 residues. CDR3 in DNA: TGTGCCAGTAGTGGCGGGGGCCGGCCGGGCTACACCTTC. The encoded protein is CASSGGGRPGYTF.

This clone has only one observation. The chain combines TRBV5-1 with TRBJ1-2; 9 nucleotides agree with TRBD1. The length of the CDR3 is 14 residues. V lost 1 base, J lost 4 bases, and 2 bases stayed unmatched. The germline CDR1 and CDR2 sequences are SGHRS and YFSETQ. Here the CDR3 reads CASSLTGGVYGYTF. CDR3 nucleotide sequence: TGCGCCAGCAGCTTGACAGGGGGCGTCTATGGCTACACCTTC.

The chain joins TRBV7-2 to TRBJ2-1; D is possibly TRBD1 (6 bases). CDR1 SGHTA and CDR2 FQGNSA come from the germline V gene. The V end lost 2 bases, the J end lost 0 bases, and 8 bases lay between the germline ends. The CDR3 consists of 15 residues. The CDR3, as DNA: TGTGCCAGCAGCTTACAGGGGAGCTCCTACAATGAGCAGTTCTTC. As protein: CASSLQGSSYNEQFF.

The chain combines TRBV6-2 or TRBV6-3 with TRBJ2-3; TRBD2 might be the D (5 bases). From germline, CDR1 is MNHEY and CDR2 SVGEGT. This CDR3 contains 16 residues. V lost 2 bases to trimming and J lost 0 bases, with 12 bases between them. The DNA of the CDR3 is TGTGCCAGCAGTTACCCTGGACTCCAAAGCACAGATACGCAGTATTTT. It yields the protein CASSYPGLQSTDTQYF.

In its sample, this clone was seen once. The V call is TRBV24-1, the J call TRBJ1-5, with TRBD1 matching 8 bases. CDR1 and CDR2 (germline): KGHDR, SFDVKD. After removal of 4 bases from V and 0 bases from J, the junction contained 19 bases not matched to a gene. The CDR3 extends over 21 amino acids. CDR3 DNA: TGTGCCACCAGTGACTTAACCGGGACAGGAAAGAACCTTTATAGCAATCAGCCCCAGCATTTT. This encodes CATSDLTGTGKNLYSNQPQHF.

This sequence joins TRBV5-1 and TRBJ1-2; TRBD1 might be the D (5 bases). Germline loops: CDR1 SGHRS, CDR2 YFSETQ. CDR3 length: 14 residues. The V and J ends lost 5 bases and 2 bases respectively, with 13 bases between them. CDR3 bases: TGCGCCAGCAGTAATTCGGGGGGAAACTATGGCTACACCTTC. This gives the protein CASSNSGGNYGYTF.

This chain joins TRBV28 and TRBJ2-5, with D perhaps TRBD2 (5 bases). There are 13 residues in the CDR3. V was cut by 2 bases and J by 5 bases, with 9 bases left in between. CDR1 and CDR2 (germline): MDHEN, SYDVKM. The CDR3 bases are TGTGCCAGCAGTTTAGGGGAGATTGAGACCCAGTACTTC. It is translated as CASSLGEIETQYF.

The chain carries TRBV19 and TRBJ1-4; D possibly corresponds to TRBD1 (5 bases). The CDR3 has 13 amino acids. The germline V and J ends were trimmed by 5 bases and 8 bases, with 12 bases remaining between them. Germline V gene data show CDR1 as LNHDA and CDR2 as SQIVND (reference sequence). CDR3 bases: TGTGCCAGTAGTCGGGGGGAATACGAAAAACTGTTTTTT. It codes for CASSRGEYEKLFF.

The rearrangement joins TRBV15 to TRBJ1-5; 8 bases are shared with TRBD1. Germline V lookup: CDR1 LNHNV, CDR2 YYDKDF (reference sequence). The CDR3 is 16 amino acids. After removal of 3 bases from V and 4 bases from J, the junction contained 8 bases not matched to a gene. The CDR3 DNA is TGTGCCACCAGCAGGGGGGACAGGACTATGAATCAGCCCCAGCATTTT. Translated: CATSRGDRTMNQPQHF.

This sequence joins TRBV6-5 and TRBJ2-3, with a tentative D call TRBD2 (6 bases). There are 15 residues in the CDR3. The germline V gene has CDR1 MNHEY and CDR2 SVGAGI. V lost 5 bases and J 0 bases, leaving 12 bases between the germline ends. Here the CDR3 DNA reads TGTGCCAGCAGTCCGGGAGCCCTTAGCACAGATACGCAGTATTTT. Amino acids: CASSPGALSTDTQYF.

The rearrangement links TRBV5-8 to TRBJ2-5; TRBD2 might be the D (5 bases). This CDR3 region has 13 residues. CDR1 is SGHTS and CDR2 is YDEGEE in the germline V gene. The ends were cut back, 9 bases at V and 4 bases at J, with 16 bases in the middle. In DNA, the CDR3 is TGTGCCACCATACCCAGAGGGCGAGAGACCCAGTACTTC. Protein: CATIPRGRETQYF.

The chain uses TRBV3-1 (or the pseudogene TRBV3-2) and TRBJ1-4, with a tentative D call TRBD1 (5 bases). Per germline, CDR1 LGHDT and CDR2 YNNKEL (reference sequence). There are 16 residues in the CDR3. Trimming removed 6 bases from V and 1 base from J, with 15 bases in between. Written as DNA, the CDR3 is TGTGCCAGCAGTAAATCGATACAGGAAACTAATGAAAAACTGTTTTTT. This encodes CASSKSIQETNEKLFF.